The 28 T cell receptor beta chains reported below all come from one sample, sequenced in a study of cytomegalovirus exposure and HLA in healthy donors. PCR amplification relied on 60 Vbeta primers (plus 13 Jbeta primers). TCRdb's table, derived via immunoSEQ multiplex PCR, lists solely in-frame clones and lacks some. The table includes 150,000 or so clones, about 72% detected once. Material: PBMCs. Receptors originate from a girl between 10 and 17 years old in good health and CMV-seronegative.

The chain carries TRBV2 and TRBJ2-3, with a weak D call TRBD2 (6 bases). CDR3 length: 16 residues. The ends were cut back, 3 bases at V and 1 base at J, with 14 bases in the middle. CDR1 and CDR2 from the germline V gene are SNHLY and FYNNEI. The CDR3 spells CASSELAGLGTDTQYF. The CDR3 DNA sequence: TGTGCCAGCAGTGAGCTGGCGGGGCTCGGCACAGATACGCAGTATTTT. The complete variable domain, with remaining parts taken from reference TRBV2 and TRBJ2-3, reads EPEVTQTPSHQVTQMGQEVILRCVPISNHLYFYWYRQILGQKVEFLVSFYNNEISEKSEIFDDQFSVERPDGSNFTLKIRSTKLEDSAMYFCASSELAGLGTDTQYFGPGTRLTVL.

The chain recombines TRBV5-4 with TRBJ1-3; tentative D call: TRBD1 (5 bases). The germline V gene has CDR1 SGHNT and CDR2 YYREEE (reference sequence). The CDR3 length is 15 residues. Trimming cost V 0 bases and J 4 bases, with 11 bases left between them. The chain's CDR3 is CASSLGGGSGNTIYF. For the CDR3, the DNA is TGTGCCAGCAGCTTGGGGGGGGGTTCAGGAAACACCATATATTTT.

The CDR3 reads CASSFSGDNEQFF. In nucleotides, the CDR3 is TGCGCCAGCAGCTTCTCCGGTGACAATGAGCAGTTCTTC. The rearrangement uses TRBV5-1 and TRBJ2-1; D is unclear. Trimming cost V 2 bases and J 5 bases, with 8 bases left between them. The CDR3 consists of 13 residues. CDR1 is SGHRS and CDR2 is YFSETQ in the germline V gene.

The table lists this clone with a few counts. The rearrangement links TRBV5-1 to TRBJ1-6; 9 positions agree with TRBD1. Germline CDR1 and CDR2: SGHRS and YFSETQ. This CDR3 comprises 16 residues. V shed 3 bases and J 5 bases; nucleotides not matched to a gene: 6. DNA for the CDR3: TGCGCCAGCAGCTGGACAGGGGACGCCGATAATTCACCCCTCCACTTT. Translation: CASSWTGDADNSPLHF.

This clone has more than one count but fewer than ten. This sequence joins TRBV18 and TRBJ2-1; 7 positions match TRBD2. The germline CDR1 and CDR2 sequences are KGHSH and LQKENI. V was clipped by 3 bases and J by 4 bases; unmatched bases: 3. The CDR3 runs to 14 residues. CDR3 DNA sequence: TGTGCCAGCTCACCTGAGCGGGGATACAATGAGCAGTTCTTC. The encoded protein is CASSPERGYNEQFF.

The V and J genes are TRBV5-1 and TRBJ1-3, with a possible D match to TRBD1 (5 bases). The germline V and J ends were trimmed by 0 bases and 8 bases, with 15 bases remaining between them. Germline V gives CDR1 SGHRS, CDR2 YFSETQ. This CDR3 has 15 residues. As DNA, the CDR3 is TGCGCCAGCAGCTTGGGACAGTACGGAAGGGACACCATATATTTT. This codes for CASSLGQYGRDTIYF.

The CDR3 is CATSSPPNGGQFF. The DNA of the CDR3 is TGTGCCACCAGCAGTCCCCCTAACGGAGGGCAGTTCTTC. This chain links TRBV15 with TRBJ2-1; D possibly corresponds to TRBD2 (5 bases). This CDR3 has 13 residues. The V end was cut by 3 bases, the J end by 12 bases, with 15 bases between. Germline values: CDR1 LNHNV, CDR2 YYDKDF (reference sequence).

This clone was found once. The V gene is TRBV30, the J gene TRBJ1-6, with 9 bases that match TRBD1. Germline lookup yields CDR1 GTSNPN and CDR2 SVGIG (reference sequence). CDR3 size: 13 residues. For the CDR3, the DNA is TGTGCGTATAGGGACAGGGCAGGTTCACCCCTCCACTTT. It is translated as CAYRDRAGSPLHF.

This clone occurred a few times. This rearrangement joins TRBV19 to TRBJ1-1; D is undetermined. The CDR3 sequence is 13 residues long. The V gene lost 6 bases and the J gene lost 1 base, with 9 bases spanning the gap. Germline V gene sequence: CDR1 LNHDA, CDR2 SQIVND (reference sequence). Here the CDR3 DNA reads TGTGCCAGTAGCCTCCGCGGGAACACTGAAGCTTTCTTT. Translating it yields CASSLRGNTEAFF.

The rearrangement joins TRBV7-9 to TRBJ2-1, with TRBD2 matching 7 bases. This CDR3 region has 15 residues. J was trimmed by 3 bases and V by 3 bases; bases with no gene match: 5. CDR1 SEHNR and CDR2 FQNEAQ come from the germline V gene (reference sequence). The CDR3 bases are TGTGCCAGCAGCTTTGGGGAGGGGCTCTACAATGAGCAGTTCTTC. Translation: CASSFGEGLYNEQFF.

J is TRBJ2-7 and V is TRBV5-4; perhaps TRBD2 as D (7 bases). This CDR3 has 16 amino acids. In germline, CDR1 is SGHNT, CDR2 YYREEE (reference sequence). Trimming pared 4 bases from V and 0 bases from J, leaving 17 bases between. This CDR3 is CASSMGSAGASYEQYF. In DNA form, the CDR3 reads TGTGCCAGCAGCATGGGGTCGGCGGGGGCCTCCTACGAGCAGTACTTC.

This chain connects TRBV6-1 to TRBJ1-3; 10 bases align to TRBD1. J was trimmed by 4 bases and V by 3 bases; bases with no gene match: 9. CDR1 is MNHNS and CDR2 is SASEGT in the germline V gene. CDR3 length equals 17 residues. CDR3 amino acids: CASSDTRQGAWGNTIYF. CDR3 bases: TGTGCCAGCAGTGATACAAGACAGGGGGCATGGGGAAACACCATATATTTT.

This clone has only a few counts. This chain joins TRBV4-2 and TRBJ1-4; TRBD1 matches at 8 bases. CDR1 is LGHNA and CDR2 is YNFKEQ in the germline V gene. V was pared by 0 bases and J by 7 bases, with 7 bases of the junction left unmatched. CDR3 length: 16 amino acids. CDR3 DNA sequence: TGTGCCAGCAGCCAAGAAGCCGGGACAGGCTCTGAAAAACTGTTTTTT. Translating it yields CASSQEAGTGSEKLFF.

This clone came up a few times. The chain recombines TRBV2 with TRBJ2-7, with D possibly TRBD2 on 5 matching bases. The CDR3 spans 15 residues. Germline loops: CDR1 SNHLY, CDR2 FYNNEI. The V and J ends lost 0 bases and 2 bases respectively, with 11 bases between them. CDR3 DNA sequence: TGTGCCAGCAGTGAAGCGGGAGCCTTCGCCTACGAGCAGTACTTC. Its protein product is CASSEAGAFAYEQYF. Full variable domain (remainder filled in from reference TRBV2 and TRBJ2-7): EPEVTQTPSHQVTQMGQEVILRCVPISNHLYFYWYRQILGQKVEFLVSFYNNEISEKSEIFDDQFSVERPDGSNFTLKIRSTKLEDSAMYFCASSEAGAFAYEQYFGPGTRLTVT.

The chain has TRBV6-1 and TRBJ1-2; TRBD1 is a possible D gene (6 bases). Germline V lookup: CDR1 MNHNS, CDR2 SASEGT. CDR3 length: 15 amino acids. V lost 1 base and J lost 8, with 17 bases in between. The CDR3 DNA reads as TGTGCCAGCAGTGAAGACGCCCACACAGGGAGAGGCTACACCTTC. Its translation: CASSEDAHTGRGYTF.

This chain uses TRBV19 with TRBJ1-5, with 8 bases that match TRBD1. Per germline, CDR1 LNHDA and CDR2 SQIVND (reference sequence). V gave up 5 bases and J gave up 7 bases; unmatched junction bases: 7. This CDR3 region has 14 residues. The CDR3 DNA sequence: TGTGCCAGTAGTCTCACAGGGGGTTGGCAGCCCCAGCATTTT. It specifies CASSLTGGWQPQHF.

The chain has TRBV6-5 and TRBJ2-1, with 8 bases lining up with TRBD1. After removal of 10 bases from V and 2 bases from J, the junction contained 7 bases not matched to a gene. Per germline, CDR1 MNHEY and CDR2 SVGAGI. The length of the CDR3 is 14 residues. The CDR3 sequence is CATKDRVAYNEQFF. CDR3 nucleotide sequence: TGTGCCACCAAGGACAGGGTGGCCTACAATGAGCAGTTCTTC.

The V gene is TRBV25-1, the J gene TRBJ1-2; D perhaps matches TRBD1 (6 bases). Per the germline V gene, CDR1 is MGHDK and CDR2 is SYGVNS. This CDR3 is built from 16 residues. Trimming took off 10 bases at V and 0 bases at J, with 21 bases between the two ends. CDR3 region: CATPMTTGLANYGYTF. In DNA form, the CDR3 reads TGTGCCACCCCAATGACGACAGGCTTAGCTAACTATGGCTACACCTTC.

This clone was detected only a few times. The V call is TRBV19, the J call TRBJ1-5, with D maybe TRBD1 (6 bases). Deletions cut 3 bases from V and 0 bases from J, with 9 bases between. The CDR3 sequence is 15 residues long. Germline V lookup: CDR1 LNHDA, CDR2 SQIVND (reference sequence). The DNA of the CDR3 is TGTGCCAGTAGTATGGACAGAAATAGCAATCAGCCCCAGCATTTT. Its protein product is CASSMDRNSNQPQHF.

This chain links TRBV21-1 with TRBJ1-1; the table's TRBD1 call for D was not verified on the DNA. TRBV21-1 counts as a pseudogene. This CDR3 region has 15 residues. The CDR3 DNA is TGTGCCAGCAGCAAAACAAGGGGGCGAAGGACTGAAGCTTTCTTT. Its translation: CASSKTRGRRTEAFF.

The rearrangement uses TRBV30 and TRBJ1-5; D perhaps matches TRBD1 (6 bases). In germline, CDR1 is GTSNPN, CDR2 SVGIG (reference sequence). This CDR3 has 13 amino acids. Between the trimmed V and J ends, which lost 5 bases and 2 bases, there was a span of 10 bases. CDR3 sequence (DNA): TGTGCCTGGGACTCAGGGGGCAATCAGCCCCAGCATTTT. This translates into CAWDSGGNQPQHF. The full variable domain, in which reference TRBV30 and TRBJ1-5 provide the parts outside the CDR3, is SQTIHQWPATLVQPVGSPLSLECTVEGTSNPNLYWYRQAAGRGLQLLFYSVGIGQISSEVPQNLSASRPQDRQFILSSKKLLLSDSGFYLCAWDSGGNQPQHFGDGTRLSIL.

This clone was observed a handful of times. The rearrangement joins TRBV7-9 to TRBJ2-5; D is ambiguous. CDR3 length: 13 amino acids. Between the trimmed V and J ends, which lost 2 bases and 4 bases, there was a span of 8 bases. In germline, CDR1 is SEHNR, CDR2 FQNEAQ (reference sequence). The CDR3 is CASSLTLSETQYF. The CDR3 DNA is TGTGCCAGCAGCTTAACTCTTTCAGAGACCCAGTACTTC.

The V call is TRBV27, the J call TRBJ1-1; D remains ambiguous. V lost 2 bases to trimming and J lost 8 bases, with 9 bases between them. CDR1 MNHEY and CDR2 SMNVEV come from the germline V gene (reference sequence). The CDR3 has 12 residues. The CDR3 bases are TGTGCCAGCAGTTTAGGAGGGTCCGAAGCTTTCTTT. Protein product: CASSLGGSEAFF.

This sequence joins TRBV19 and TRBJ1-1; D gene ambiguous. The CDR3 is made up of 15 amino acids. CDR1 and CDR2 from the germline V gene are LNHDA and SQIVND (reference sequence). Trimming took 7 bases from V and 2 from J, leaving 17 bases between them. The CDR3 region has the DNA TGTGCCAGTACGTCACGAGGGATCCTAAACACTGAAGCTTTCTTT. It encodes CASTSRGILNTEAFF.

The chain couples TRBV7-3 to TRBJ1-4; the match to TRBD1 covers 8 bases. The CDR3 length is 17 residues. V was pared by 2 bases and J by 0 bases, with 5 bases of the junction left unmatched. CDR1 SGHTA and CDR2 FQGTGA come from the germline V gene. CDR3 nucleotides: TGTGCCAGCAGCTTATTTTACAGGGGGACAACTAATGAAAAACTGTTTTTT. Translated: CASSLFYRGTTNEKLFF.

On this clone: Other DNA sequences from this sample encode an identical CDR3 as well. The V and J genes are TRBV29-1 and TRBJ2-5; tentatively, D is TRBD2 (5 bases). Germline V lookup: CDR1 SQVTM, CDR2 ANQGSEA. V was shortened by 0 bases and J by 5 bases, with 16 bases between the two germline ends. The CDR3 covers 15 residues. CDR3 residues: CSVEDAWAGEETQYF. The CDR3 nucleotides are TGCAGCGTTGAAGATGCGTGGGCGGGTGAGGAGACCCAGTACTTC. Full variable domain (rest looked up from reference TRBV29-1 and TRBJ2-5): SAVISQKPSRDICQRGTSLTIQCQVDSQVTMMFWYRQQPGQSLTLIATANQGSEATYESGFVIDKFPISRPNLTFSTLTVSNMSPEDSSIYLCSVEDAWAGEETQYFGPGTRLLVL.

The V call is TRBV25-1, the J call TRBJ1-1; D is possibly TRBD1 (5 bases). CDR3 length equals 15 residues. The ends were cut back, 2 bases at V and 3 bases at J, with 13 bases in the middle. Germline V gene data show CDR1 as MGHDK and CDR2 as SYGVNS. This CDR3 reads CASSEPRDGDTEAFF. CDR3 nucleotide sequence: TGTGCCAGCAGTGAACCGCGGGACGGGGACACTGAAGCTTTCTTT. Combining the CDR3 with reference TRBV25-1 and TRBJ1-1 gives the whole variable domain EADIYQTPRYLVIGTGKKITLECSQTMGHDKMYWYQQDPGMELHLIHYSYGVNSTEKGDLSSESTVSRIRTEHFPLTLESARPSHTSQYLCASSEPRDGDTEAFFGQGTRLTVV.

This rearrangement joins TRBV2 to TRBJ2-2; D is possibly TRBD2 (6 bases). The germline V and J ends were trimmed by 5 bases and 2 bases, with 9 bases remaining between them. The CDR3 extends over 14 amino acids. In germline, CDR1 is SNHLY, CDR2 FYNNEI. Here the CDR3 reads CASSPGTNTGELFF. The CDR3, as DNA: TGTGCCAGCAGTCCCGGGACTAACACCGGGGAGCTGTTTTTT. The full variable domain, completed using reference TRBV2 and TRBJ2-2, is EPEVTQTPSHQVTQMGQEVILRCVPISNHLYFYWYRQILGQKVEFLVSFYNNEISEKSEIFDDQFSVERPDGSNFTLKIRSTKLEDSAMYFCASSPGTNTGELFFGEGSRLTVL.